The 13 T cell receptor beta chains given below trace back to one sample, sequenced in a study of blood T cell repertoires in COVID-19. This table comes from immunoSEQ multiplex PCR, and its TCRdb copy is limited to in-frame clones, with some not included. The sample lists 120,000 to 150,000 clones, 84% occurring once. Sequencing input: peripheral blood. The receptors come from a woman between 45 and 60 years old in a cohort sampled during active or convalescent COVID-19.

The CDR3 region has the DNA TGTGCCATCAGTGCGGGACAGCAAGAGACCCAGTACTTC. Protein product: CAISAGQQETQYF. The V gene is TRBV10-3, the J gene TRBJ2-5; 7 bases are a match to TRBD1. Germline values: CDR1 ENHRY, CDR2 SYGVKD. V dropped 4 bases and J dropped 2; count of bases not matched to a gene: 1. The length of the CDR3 is 13 residues.

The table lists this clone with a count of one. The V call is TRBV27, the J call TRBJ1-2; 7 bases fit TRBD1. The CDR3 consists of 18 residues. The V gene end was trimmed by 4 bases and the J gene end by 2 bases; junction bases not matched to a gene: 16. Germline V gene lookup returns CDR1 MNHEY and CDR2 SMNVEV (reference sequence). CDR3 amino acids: CASSSLWTGSVRNYGYTF. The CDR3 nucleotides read TGTGCCAGCAGTTCTCTTTGGACAGGATCGGTTAGAAACTATGGCTACACCTTC.

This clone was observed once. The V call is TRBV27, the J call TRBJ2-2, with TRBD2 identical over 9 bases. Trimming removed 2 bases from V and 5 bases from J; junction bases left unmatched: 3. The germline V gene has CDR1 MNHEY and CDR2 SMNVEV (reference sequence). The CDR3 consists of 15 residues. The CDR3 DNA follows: TGTGCCAGCAGTTTAATAGCGGGAGATACCGGGGAGCTGTTTTTT. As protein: CASSLIAGDTGELFF.

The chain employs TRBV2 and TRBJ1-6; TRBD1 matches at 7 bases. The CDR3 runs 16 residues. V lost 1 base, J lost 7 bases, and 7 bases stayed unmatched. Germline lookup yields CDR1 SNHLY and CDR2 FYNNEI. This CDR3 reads CASSEVGTVRNSPLHF. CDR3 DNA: TGTGCCAGCAGTGAAGTAGGGACAGTGAGAAATTCACCCCTCCACTTT.

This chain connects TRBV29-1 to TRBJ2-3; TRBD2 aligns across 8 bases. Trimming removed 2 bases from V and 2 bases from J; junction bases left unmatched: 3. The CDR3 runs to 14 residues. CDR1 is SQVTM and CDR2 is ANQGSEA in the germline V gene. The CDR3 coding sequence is TGCAGCGTTGAAAAGCGGGGGTACACAGATACGCAGTATTTT. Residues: CSVEKRGYTDTQYF.

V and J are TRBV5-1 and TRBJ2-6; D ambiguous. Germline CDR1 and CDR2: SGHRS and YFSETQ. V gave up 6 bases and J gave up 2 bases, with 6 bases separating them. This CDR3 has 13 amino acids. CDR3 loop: CASNTAGANVLTF. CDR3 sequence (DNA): TGCGCCAGCAATACTGCTGGGGCCAACGTCCTGACTTTC.

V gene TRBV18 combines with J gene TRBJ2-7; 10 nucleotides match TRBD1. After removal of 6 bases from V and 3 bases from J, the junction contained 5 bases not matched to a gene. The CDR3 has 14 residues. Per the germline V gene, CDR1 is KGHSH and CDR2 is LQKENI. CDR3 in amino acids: CASSLWDRGYEQYF. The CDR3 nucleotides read TGTGCCAGCTCCCTCTGGGACAGGGGCTACGAGCAGTACTTC.

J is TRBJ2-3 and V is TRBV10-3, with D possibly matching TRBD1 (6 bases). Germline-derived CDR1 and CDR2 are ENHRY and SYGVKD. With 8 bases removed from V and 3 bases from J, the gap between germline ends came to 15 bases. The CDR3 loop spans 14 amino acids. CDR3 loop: CAIGQTSVTDTQYF. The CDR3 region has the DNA TGTGCCATCGGACAGACCAGTGTAACAGATACGCAGTATTTT.

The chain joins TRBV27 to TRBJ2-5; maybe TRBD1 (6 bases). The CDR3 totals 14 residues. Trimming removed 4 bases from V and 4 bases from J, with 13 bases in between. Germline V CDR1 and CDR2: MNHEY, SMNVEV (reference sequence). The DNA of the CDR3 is TGTGCCAGCAGTTACACAGGGAAGGGAGAGACCCAGTACTTC. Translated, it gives CASSYTGKGETQYF.

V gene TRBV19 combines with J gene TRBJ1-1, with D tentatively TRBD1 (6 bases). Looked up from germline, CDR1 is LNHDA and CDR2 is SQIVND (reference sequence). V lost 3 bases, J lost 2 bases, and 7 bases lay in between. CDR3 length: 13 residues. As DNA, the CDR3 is TGTGCCAGTAGTATGACAGGAAACACTGAAGCTTTCTTT. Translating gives CASSMTGNTEAFF.

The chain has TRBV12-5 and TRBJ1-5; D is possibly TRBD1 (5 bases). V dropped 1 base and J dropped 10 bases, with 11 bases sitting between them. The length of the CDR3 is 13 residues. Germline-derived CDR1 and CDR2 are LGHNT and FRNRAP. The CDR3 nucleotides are TGTGCTAGTGGTTTGGGTGGGGGGACCCCCCAGCATTTT. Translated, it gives CASGLGGGTPQHF.

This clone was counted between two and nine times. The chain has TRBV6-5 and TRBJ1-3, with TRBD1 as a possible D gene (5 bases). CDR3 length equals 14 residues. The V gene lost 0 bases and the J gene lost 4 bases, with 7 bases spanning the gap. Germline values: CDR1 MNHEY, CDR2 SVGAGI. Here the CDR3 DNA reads TGTGCCAGCAGTTACTCCAGACAGGGAAACACCATATATTTT. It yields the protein CASSYSRQGNTIYF.

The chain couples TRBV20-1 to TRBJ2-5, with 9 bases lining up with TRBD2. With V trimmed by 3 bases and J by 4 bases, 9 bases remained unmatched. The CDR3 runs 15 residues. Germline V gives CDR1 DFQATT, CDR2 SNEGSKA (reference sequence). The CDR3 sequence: CSASRGGGAGETQYF. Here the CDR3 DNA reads TGCAGTGCTAGTCGTGGCGGGGGGGCCGGAGAGACCCAGTACTTC.